This TCR beta chain is from a study of T cell repertoires in cytomegalovirus infection. Study background: Well-studied HLA-B-restricted CMV epitopes were used in the study alongside recently identified HLA-C-restricted ones. Indications of both CMV infection and matching HLA type were provided by public TCR beta signatures.

Study findings and constraints: It was HLA-C-restricted CMV-specific TCR beta clonotypes that dominated the response ex vivo. The cumulative frequency of public TCR beta families identified carriers of CMV plus the relevant HLA.

This clonotype was observed at least ten times. Its matching antigen is unknown. From the reads, TCRdb called clonotypes with MiXCR, one entry per CDR3 protein. This sample carries tens of thousands of distinct CDR3 sequences, about 24% of them seen once, and the ten largest clones take about half. Germline loops: CDR1 SGHTA, CDR2 FQGNSA. CDR3 length: 20 residues. Unmatched junction bases numbered 17, after V lost 4 bases and J lost 0 bases. The sample in question was CD8+ T cells from cultured PBMCs, obtained from culture after CMV antigen stimulation. The receptor was derived from a human donor in good health (CMV status not recorded). Some clones in this sample may be carry-over from other donors' samples. The genes are TRBV7-2 and TRBJ1-4; 7 bases line up with TRBD1. The CDR3 reads CASSSRDRDNPSATNEKLFF. CDR3 DNA: TGTGCCAGCAGCTCACGAGACAGGGACAACCCAAGTGCAACTAATGAAAAACTGTTTTTT.